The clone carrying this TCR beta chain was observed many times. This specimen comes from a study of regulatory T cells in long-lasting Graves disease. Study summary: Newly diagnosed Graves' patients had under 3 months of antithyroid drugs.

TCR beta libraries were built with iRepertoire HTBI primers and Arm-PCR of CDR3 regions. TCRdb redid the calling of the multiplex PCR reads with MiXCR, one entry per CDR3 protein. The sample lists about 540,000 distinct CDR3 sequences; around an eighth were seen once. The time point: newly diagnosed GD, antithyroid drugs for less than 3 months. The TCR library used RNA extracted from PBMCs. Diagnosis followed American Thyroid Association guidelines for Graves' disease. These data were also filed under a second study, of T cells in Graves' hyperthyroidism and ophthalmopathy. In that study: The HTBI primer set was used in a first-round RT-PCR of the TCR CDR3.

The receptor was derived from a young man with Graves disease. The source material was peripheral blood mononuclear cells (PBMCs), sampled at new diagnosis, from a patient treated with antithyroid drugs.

For the CDR3, the DNA is TGCAGTCATAGGGCTAGCGGGAGCTACAATGAGCAGTTCTTC. Protein: CSHRASGSYNEQFF. This rearrangement joins TRBV20-1 to TRBJ2-1, with TRBD2 matching 10 bases. Trimming cost V 8 bases and J 3 bases; bases outside gene matches: 7. This CDR3 is 14 amino acids long. CDR1 is DFQATT, CDR2 SNEGSKA, per germline (reference sequence).